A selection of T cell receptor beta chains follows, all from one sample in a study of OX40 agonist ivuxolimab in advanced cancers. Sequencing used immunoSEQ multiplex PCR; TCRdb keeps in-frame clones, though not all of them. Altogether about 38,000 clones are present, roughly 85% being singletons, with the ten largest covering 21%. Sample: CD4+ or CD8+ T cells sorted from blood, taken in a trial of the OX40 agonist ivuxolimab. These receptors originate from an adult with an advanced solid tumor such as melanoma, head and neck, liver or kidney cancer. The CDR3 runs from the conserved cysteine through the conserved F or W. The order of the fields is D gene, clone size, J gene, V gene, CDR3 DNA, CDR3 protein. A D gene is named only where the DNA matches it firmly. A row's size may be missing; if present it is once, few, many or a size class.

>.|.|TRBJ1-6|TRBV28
TGTGCCAGCAGTTTTAATCGGGCGGGGAGCTCCTATAATTCACCCCTCCACTTT
CASSFNRAGSSYNSPLHF
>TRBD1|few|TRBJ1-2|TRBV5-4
TGTGCCAGCAGCTTGTCCCTAGGGGGCTCTTCCTATGGCTACACCTTC
CASSLSLGGSSYGYTF
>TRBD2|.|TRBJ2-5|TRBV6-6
TGTGCCAGCAGTGTGGGGAGGGCTGGGGCCCAGTACTTC
CASSVGRAGAQYF
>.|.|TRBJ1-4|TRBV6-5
TGTGCCAGCAGTTACTCCAGGGAAATGGGCGAAAAACTGTTTTTT
CASSYSREMGEKLFF
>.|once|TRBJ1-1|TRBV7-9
TGTGCCAGCAGCTTGGAAGCGAACACTGAAGCTTTCTTT
CASSLEANTEAFF
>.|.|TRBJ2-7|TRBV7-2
TGTGCCAGCAGCTACGACCCCTACGAGCAGTACTTC
CASSYDPYEQYF
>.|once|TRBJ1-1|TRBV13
TGTGCCAGCAGCTTAGTGAGAAGGACAATAGTCCAGCGGGGGAAGAACACTGAAGCTTTCTTT
CASSLVRRTIVQRGKNTEAFF
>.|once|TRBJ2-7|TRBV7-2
TGTGCCAGCAGCTTAGCGCGCGGTTACGAGCAGTACTTC
CASSLARGYEQYF
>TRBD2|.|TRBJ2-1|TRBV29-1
TGCAGCGTTGCGGCCGGGGGGAAGAATGAGCAGTTCTTC
CSVAAGGKNEQFF
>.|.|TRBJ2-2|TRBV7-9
TGTGCCAGCAGCTTACGTGGGGGGTCGGCCGGGGAGCTGTTTTTT
CASSLRGGSAGELFF
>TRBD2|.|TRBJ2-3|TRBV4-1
TGCGCCAGCAGCCAAGAACTCGGGAGGCCCTTGGGGGATACGCAGTATTTT
CASSQELGRPLGDTQYF
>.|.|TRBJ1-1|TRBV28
TGTGCCAGCAGTTTAGACACCATGAACACTGAAGCTTTCTTT
CASSLDTMNTEAFF
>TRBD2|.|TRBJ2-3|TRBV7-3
TGTGCCAGCAGCTTAGCGGGAGGAAGCACAGATACGCAGTATTTT
CASSLAGGSTDTQYF
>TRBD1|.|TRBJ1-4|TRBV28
TGTGCCAGCAGTTTATCTGGGACAGTAGTTTCATCGAGTAATGAAAAACTGTTTTTT
CASSLSGTVVSSSNEKLFF
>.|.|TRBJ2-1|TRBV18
TGTGCCAGCTCACCACCGCAGAGGCGCGGTGCAGATGAGCAGTTCTTC
CASSPPQRRGADEQFF
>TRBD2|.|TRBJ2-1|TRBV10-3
TGTGCCATCAGTGAGGCACTGACTAGCGGGAGAGGATCCTACAATGAGCAGTTCTTC
CAISEALTSGRGSYNEQFF
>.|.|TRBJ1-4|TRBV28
TGTGCCAGCAGTCCCCCTGGCCGGGCGGGGACTAATGACAAACTGTTTTTT
CASSPPGRAGTNDKLFF
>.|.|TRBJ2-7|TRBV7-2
TGTGCCAGCAGCTCCAGCGGGCTATACGAGCAGTACTTC
CASSSSGLYEQYF
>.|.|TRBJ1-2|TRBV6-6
TGTGCCAGCAGTTACCTAGGAGTCGCTGGCTACACCTTC
CASSYLGVAGYTF
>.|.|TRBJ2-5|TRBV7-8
TGTGCCAGCAGCCCCGCAGGAAAGGGAGCAGTGGAGACCCAGTACTTC
CASSPAGKGAVETQYF
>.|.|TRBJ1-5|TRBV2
TGTGCCAGCAGTGTAGGCTTTAGCAATCAGCCCCAGCATTTT
CASSVGFSNQPQHF
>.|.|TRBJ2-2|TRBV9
TGTGCCAGCAGCGTTACCCCGGAGTCGAACACCGGGGAGCTGTTTTTT
CASSVTPESNTGELFF
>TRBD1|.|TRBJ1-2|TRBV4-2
TGTGCCAGCAGCCAAGAAGGGGGACAGGATGTTGTGAATGGCTACACCTTC
CASSQEGGQDVVNGYTF
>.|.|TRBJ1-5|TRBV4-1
TGCGCCAGCAGCTGGCGGTGGGGAGCGAATCAGCCCCAGCATTTT
CASSWRWGANQPQHF
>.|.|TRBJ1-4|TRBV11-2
TGTGCCAGCAGCGCGGACAGTAATTTTGAAAAACTGTTTTTT
CASSADSNFEKLFF
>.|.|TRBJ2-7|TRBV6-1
TGTGCCAGCAGTGCGCCGGACTCCTACGAGCAGTACTTC
CASSAPDSYEQYF
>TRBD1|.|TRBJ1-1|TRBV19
TGTGCCAGTAGTAGGGGACAGGGGTCAGGAATGAACACTGAAGCTTTCTTT
CASSRGQGSGMNTEAFF
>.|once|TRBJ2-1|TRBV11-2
TGTGCCAGCAGCCGTCAGGGGGGTTTCTCCTACAATGAGCAGTTCTTC
CASSRQGGFSYNEQFF
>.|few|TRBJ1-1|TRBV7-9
TGTGCCATCAAAGAATTCAGGGGAGACGCTGAAGCTTTCTTT
CAIKEFRGDAEAFF
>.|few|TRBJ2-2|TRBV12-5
TGTGCTAGTGGTTTGGTTTCAGGGGGGTACACCGGGGAGCTGTTTTTT
CASGLVSGGYTGELFF
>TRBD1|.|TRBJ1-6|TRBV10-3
TGTGCCATCAGTGAGTCGGGAGGACAGGGGAATGGTTCACCCCTCCACTTT
CAISESGGQGNGSPLHF
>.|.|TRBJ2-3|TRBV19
TGTGCCAGTAGTCCGAGGGTGGGGGATACGCAGTATTTT
CASSPRVGDTQYF
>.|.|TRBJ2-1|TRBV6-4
TGTGCCAGCAGTCCCCGGGACCGGCACAATGAGCAGTTCTTC
CASSPRDRHNEQFF
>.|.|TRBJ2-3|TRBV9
TGTGCCAGCAGCACCCGTTCAGATACGCAGTATTTT
CASSTRSDTQYF
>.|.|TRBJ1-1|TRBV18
TGTGCCAGCTCACCAATTGGACAGAACACTGAAGCTTTCTTT
CASSPIGQNTEAFF
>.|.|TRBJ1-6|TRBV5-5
TGTGCCAGCAGCCCTACCGTGGCGTCCCTCCACTTT
CASSPTVASLHF
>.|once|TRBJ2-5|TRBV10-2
TGCGCCAGCAGGGGGTACATTCAAGAGACCCAGTACTTC
CASRGYIQETQYF
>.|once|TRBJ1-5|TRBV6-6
TGTGCCAGCAGTTACGACGGCAATCAGCCCCAGCATTTT
CASSYDGNQPQHF
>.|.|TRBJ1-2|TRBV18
TGTGCCAGCTCCGGGTATGGCTACACCTTC
CASSGYGYTF
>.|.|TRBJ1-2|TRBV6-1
TGTGCCAGCAGTGATTGGGTCAAGTTTTTCTATGGCTACACCTTC
CASSDWVKFFYGYTF
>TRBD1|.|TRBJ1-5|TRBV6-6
TGTGCCAGCGGCATCCCACAGGGGGATAGCAATCAGCCCCAGCATTTT
CASGIPQGDSNQPQHF
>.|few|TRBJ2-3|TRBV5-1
TGCGCCAGCAGCGCCTTGGGCGCAGATACGCAGTATTTT
CASSALGADTQYF
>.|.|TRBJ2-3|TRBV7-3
TGTGCCAGCAGTCAAGGGGGATCCACAGATACGCAGTATTTT
CASSQGGSTDTQYF
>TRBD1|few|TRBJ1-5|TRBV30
TGTGCCTGGAGTGAGGGACAGACTTTTTCTTATCAGCCCCAGCATTTT
CAWSEGQTFSYQPQHF
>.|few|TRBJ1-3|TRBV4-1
TGCGCCAGCAGCCAAGATCACAGGAGCTCTGGAAACACCATATATTTT
CASSQDHRSSGNTIYF
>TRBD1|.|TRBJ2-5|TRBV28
TGTGCCAGCATCGCAGGGGGCGCAGAGACCCAGTACTTC
CASIAGGAETQYF
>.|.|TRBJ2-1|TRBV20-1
TGCAGTGCTGTTAACAATGAGCAGTTCTTC
CSAVNNEQFF
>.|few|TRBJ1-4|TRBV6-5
TGTGCCAGCGGACGAACAGAAGCAACTAATGAAAAACTGTTTTTT
CASGRTEATNEKLFF
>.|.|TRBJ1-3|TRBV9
TGTGCCAGCAGCTCCCCTGGGGTGAGAAACACCATATATTTT
CASSSPGVRNTIYF
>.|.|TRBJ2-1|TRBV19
TGTGCCAGTAGTAAAGGCGGACGGAACAATGAGCAGTTCTTC
CASSKGGRNNEQFF
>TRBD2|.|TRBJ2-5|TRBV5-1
TGCGCCAGCAGCTTGGGGGACTACCTACGGGAGACCCAGTACTTC
CASSLGDYLRETQYF
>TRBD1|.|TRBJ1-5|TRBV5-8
TGTGCCAGCAGCCGGGGACAGACTTATAGCAATCAGCCCCAGCATTTT
CASSRGQTYSNQPQHF
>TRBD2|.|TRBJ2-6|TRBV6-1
TGTGCCAGCAGTGAAATGACGGGGGGAGGCTCTGGGGCCAACGTCCTGACTTTC
CASSEMTGGGSGANVLTF
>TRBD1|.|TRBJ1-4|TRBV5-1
TGCGCCAGCAGCCGGGGACAGGGGAAACCAACTAATGAAAAACTGTTTTTT
CASSRGQGKPTNEKLFF
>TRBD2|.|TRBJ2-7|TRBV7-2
TGTGCCAGCAGCCGACTAGCGGGGGTTTACTACGAGCAGTACTTC
CASSRLAGVYYEQYF
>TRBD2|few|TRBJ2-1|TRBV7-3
TGTGCCAGCAGCACACGACTAGCGGGAGGGCCGGATGAGCAGTTCTTC
CASSTRLAGGPDEQFF
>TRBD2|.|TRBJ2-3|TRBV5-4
TGTGCCAGCAGCTTGCGCGGGGGGCCCACAGATACGCAGTATTTT
CASSLRGGPTDTQYF
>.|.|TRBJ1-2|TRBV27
TGTGCCAGCAGTCCCCGAGATAAGGGCCTTACCGTATATGGCTACACCTTC
CASSPRDKGLTVYGYTF
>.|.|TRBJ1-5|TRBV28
TGTGCCAGCAGCCGGGACAGCAATCAGCCCCAGCATTTT
CASSRDSNQPQHF